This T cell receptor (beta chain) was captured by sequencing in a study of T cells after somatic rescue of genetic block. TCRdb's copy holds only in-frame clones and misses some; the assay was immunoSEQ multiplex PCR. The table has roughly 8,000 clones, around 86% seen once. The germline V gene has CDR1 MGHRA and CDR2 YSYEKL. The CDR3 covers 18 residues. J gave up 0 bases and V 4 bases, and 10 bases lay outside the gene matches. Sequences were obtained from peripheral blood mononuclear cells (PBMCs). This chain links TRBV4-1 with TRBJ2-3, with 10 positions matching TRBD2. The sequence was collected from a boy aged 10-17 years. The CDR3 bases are TGCGCCAGCAGCCGGTGGACTAGCGGCTTCCCTAGCACAGATACGCAGTATTTT. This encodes CASSRWTSGFPSTDTQYF.